One and the same sample provided the 26 T cell receptor beta chains below, sequenced in a study of Graves' ophthalmopathy and Graves' hyperthyroidism. TCR beta CDR3 regions were amplified from RNA transcripts. Scientists carried out first-round RT-PCR using HTBI primers and then a second-round multiplex PCR. TCRdb fed the multiplex PCR reads into MiXCR, producing one record per CDR3 protein. The table records 360,000 or so distinct CDR3 sequences, around 18% of them present only once. Sequenced material: peripheral blood. All receptors derive from a woman aged 18-35 years with Graves' ophthalmopathy.

This clonotype was observed at least ten times. V is TRBV24-1 and J is TRBJ2-5, with a weak D call TRBD2 (7 bases). Per the germline V gene, CDR1 is KGHDR and CDR2 is SFDVKD. The germline V and J ends were trimmed by 2 bases and 1 base, with 16 bases remaining between them. This CDR3 comprises 17 residues. Here the CDR3 reads CATSDSEGGAPQETQYF. The DNA for the CDR3 is TGTGCCACCAGTGATTCGGAGGGGGGGGCCCCCCAAGAGACCCAGTACTTC.

In this sample, this clonotype turned up many times. The chain is built from TRBV27 and TRBJ1-1; D gene uncertain. Trimming took off 3 bases at V and 0 bases at J, with 8 bases between the two ends. Germline V lookup: CDR1 MNHEY, CDR2 SMNVEV (reference sequence). The CDR3 sequence is 14 residues long. The CDR3 region has the DNA TGTGCCAGCAGTTTCCGTCTCATGAACACTGAAGCTTTCTTT. The encoded protein is CASSFRLMNTEAFF.

This clonotype was recorded at least ten times. This rearrangement joins TRBV10-3 to TRBJ1-6, with D possibly TRBD1 on 5 matching bases. The CDR3 has 16 amino acids. CDR1 is ENHRY and CDR2 is SYGVKD in the germline V gene. Deletions cut 3 bases from V and 7 bases from J, with 16 bases between. This chain's CDR3 is CAISEWGGERNSPLHF. CDR3 in DNA: TGTGCCATCAGTGAATGGGGCGGAGAGAGGAATTCACCCCTCCACTTT.

This clonotype was recorded many times. The rearrangement links TRBV11-2 to TRBJ2-2; D perhaps matches TRBD1 (5 bases). V was trimmed by 3 bases and J by 6 bases, leaving 11 bases between them. Germline V lookup: CDR1 SGHAT, CDR2 FQNNGV. The CDR3 sequence is 14 residues long. In DNA, the CDR3 is TGTGCCAGCAGCTTCACCGTGGGGCCCGGGGAGCTGTTTTTT. It encodes CASSFTVGPGELFF.

The table lists this clonotype with many counts. The gene calls are TRBV11-2 and TRBJ1-1, with TRBD1 as a possible D gene (6 bases). CDR3 size: 13 residues. Trimming stripped 8 bases from V and 2 bases from J, with 12 bases between. In germline, CDR1 is SGHAT, CDR2 FQNNGV. CDR3 DNA sequence: TGTGCCAGCTATGAGACAGGAAACACTGAAGCTTTCTTT. Amino acid sequence: CASYETGNTEAFF.

This clonotype was counted many times. This chain links TRBV12-3 or TRBV12-4 with TRBJ1-4; 11 bases agree with TRBD1. The CDR3 extends over 17 amino acids. V lost 6 bases, J lost 7 bases, and 13 bases stayed unmatched. The CDR3 spells CASRRDRGLKLGEKLFF. The CDR3 bases are TGTGCCAGCAGGCGGGACAGGGGGTTGAAATTGGGTGAAAAACTGTTTTTT.

This clonotype has a count of ten or more. The chain couples TRBV29-1 to TRBJ2-7; no definite D call. Germline V gives CDR1 SQVTM, CDR2 ANQGSEA. Deletions cut 6 bases from V and 6 bases from J, with 12 bases between. The CDR3 consists of 11 residues. CDR3 sequence (DNA): TGCAGCGTCGAACTCCCGAGCGAGCAGTACTTC. Amino acid sequence: CSVELPSEQYF.

There are many counts of this clonotype. V and J are TRBV29-1 and TRBJ1-2; D is perhaps TRBD1 (5 bases). Germline CDR1 SQVTM, CDR2 ANQGSEA. CDR3 length: 13 amino acids. V was trimmed by 6 bases and J by 2 bases, leaving 13 bases between them. The CDR3 protein is CSVAGDGNYGYTF. CDR3 nucleotides: TGCAGCGTGGCCGGGGACGGCAACTATGGCTACACCTTC.

This clonotype was counted ten times or more. The chain joins TRBV6-5 to TRBJ1-2; no reliable D call. Trimming left V 0 bases short and J 5 bases short, with 16 bases between. Per the germline V gene, CDR1 is MNHEY and CDR2 is SVGAGI. The CDR3 covers 16 residues. Written as DNA, the CDR3 is TGTGCCAGCAGTTACTCAGTCCGAGGGTCTTTGTATGGCTACACCTTC. Its protein is CASSYSVRGSLYGYTF.

The chain joins TRBV18 to TRBJ1-1; weak D call: TRBD1 (6 bases). Per germline, CDR1 KGHSH and CDR2 LQKENI. The CDR3 is 17 residues long. The V and J ends lost 1 base and 1 base respectively, with 16 bases between them. The CDR3 sequence: CASSPRVQGLGNTEAFF. The DNA of the CDR3 is TGTGCCAGCTCACCACGGGTCCAGGGGTTGGGGAACACTGAAGCTTTCTTT.

This clonotype was seen repeatedly, ten times or more. CDR3 DNA: TGTGCCAGCAGCCCATCCGGGGTAAGGGTCGAGCAGTTCTTC. This translates into CASSPSGVRVEQFF. The chain couples TRBV11-2 to TRBJ2-1, with a tentative D call TRBD2 (5 bases). CDR3 length: 14 residues. Germline loops: CDR1 SGHAT, CDR2 FQNNGV. Trimming cost V 5 bases and J 10 bases, with 18 bases left between them.

The chain links TRBV6-1 to TRBJ1-2, with TRBD1 as a possible D gene (6 bases). The germline V gene has CDR1 MNHNS and CDR2 SASEGT. The CDR3 contains 12 residues. V was pared by 7 bases and J by 8 bases, with 14 bases between. Here the CDR3 reads CASTAGARGYTF. DNA of the CDR3: TGTGCCAGCACGGCGGGGGCGAGAGGCTACACCTTC.

This clonotype was detected many times. The chain is built from TRBV7-2 and TRBJ1-1; unclear D gene. The CDR3 runs 14 residues. CDR1 and CDR2 (germline): SGHTA, FQGNSA. With 1 base removed from V and 6 bases from J, the gap between germline ends came to 12 bases. The CDR3 is CASSLGTWGAEAFF. Here the CDR3 DNA reads TGTGCCAGCAGCTTAGGCACATGGGGAGCTGAAGCTTTCTTT.

This clonotype showed up many times. Written as DNA, the CDR3 is TGTGCTGGGCCGAAGCGCCCCACCGGGGAGCTGTTTTTT. Amino acid sequence: CAGPKRPTGELFF. The gene calls are TRBV12-5 and TRBJ2-2, with unresolved D. Germline values: CDR1 LGHNT, CDR2 FRNRAP. The CDR3 spans 13 residues. V was shortened by 11 bases and J by 4 bases, with 14 bases between the two germline ends.

This clonotype showed up many times. V and J are TRBV28 and TRBJ1-5; 7 nucleotides match TRBD1. Losses at the gene ends were 4 bases for V and 1 base for J; bases not matched to a gene: 7. Germline V gene sequence: CDR1 MDHEN, CDR2 SYDVKM. The CDR3 sequence is 16 residues long. In DNA, the CDR3 is TGTGCCAGCAGTTCCACAGGGGTTTGGAGCAATCAGCCCCAGCATTTT. Its protein product is CASSSTGVWSNQPQHF. The whole variable domain, filled in from reference TRBV28 and TRBJ1-5, reads DVKVTQSSRYLVKRTGEKVFLECVQDMDHENMFWYRQDPGLGLRLIYFSYDVKMKEKGDIPEGYSVSREKKERFSLILESASTNQTSMYLCASSSTGVWSNQPQHFGDGTRLSIL.

The chain combines TRBV7-8 with TRBJ2-6; D is undetermined. The CDR3 loop spans 17 amino acids. Germline-derived CDR1 and CDR2 are SGHVS and FQNEAQ. The ends were cut back, 6 bases at V and 0 bases at J, with 15 bases in the middle. The CDR3 spells CASRPEPWGSGANVLTF. The CDR3 nucleotides are TGTGCCAGCAGGCCGGAGCCCTGGGGCTCTGGGGCCAACGTCCTGACTTTC.

Ten or more counts support this clonotype. The rearrangement links TRBV11-2 to TRBJ1-2; D is perhaps TRBD1 (6 bases). This CDR3 is 18 amino acids long. The germline V gene encodes CDR1 SGHAT and CDR2 FQNNGV. V was shortened by 2 bases and J by 1 base, with 20 bases between the two germline ends. CDR3 sequence (DNA): TGTGCCAGCAGCTTACGTCGTCTTCGCCAGGACAGTAACTATGGCTACACCTTC. Translation gives CASSLRRLRQDSNYGYTF. The full variable domain, in which reference TRBV11-2 and TRBJ1-2 provide the parts outside the CDR3, is EAGVAQSPRYKIIEKRQSVAFWCNPISGHATLYWYQQILGQGPKLLIQFQNNGVVDDSQLPKDRFSAERLKGVDSTLKIQPAKLEDSAVYLCASSLRRLRQDSNYGYTFGSGTRLTVV.

This clonotype showed up many times. The chain employs TRBV6-2 or TRBV6-3 and TRBJ2-7; TRBD2 agrees at 12 bases. Germline assignment: CDR1 MNHEY and CDR2 SVGEGT. With V trimmed by 4 bases and J by 6 bases, 4 bases remained unmatched. CDR3 length: 14 residues. Here the CDR3 DNA reads TGTGCCAGCAGTTCCGGGACTAGCGGGCGCGAGCAGTACTTC. The encoded protein is CASSSGTSGREQYF.

Ten or more counts support this clonotype. The gene calls are TRBV20-1 and TRBJ1-1; D is undetermined. The V end was cut by 0 bases, the J end by 3 bases, with 11 bases between. The CDR3 spans 14 residues. Germline CDR1 and CDR2: DFQATT and SNEGSKA (reference sequence). The CDR3 nucleotides read TGCAGTGCTAGAGATTATGGCACTTACACTGAAGCTTTCTTT. Translating gives CSARDYGTYTEAFF.

This clonotype was counted ten times or more. This sequence joins TRBV18 and TRBJ2-7, with 8 bases identical to TRBD2. The CDR3 consists of 15 residues. The V gene's germline CDR1 is KGHSH and CDR2 LQKENI. After removal of 4 bases from V and 0 bases from J, the junction contained 5 bases not matched to a gene. As DNA, the CDR3 is TGTGCCAGCTCACTACTAGCGGTTAGCTCCTACGAGCAGTACTTC. Translation: CASSLLAVSSYEQYF.

This clonotype showed up many times. The J gene is TRBJ2-5, the V gene TRBV27; TRBD1 matches 10 bases. Germline loops: CDR1 MNHEY, CDR2 SMNVEV (reference sequence). This CDR3 has 16 residues. Trimming removed 5 bases from V and 1 base from J; junction bases left unmatched: 7. The CDR3 DNA is TGTGCCAGCAGTCCCGGGGACAGGGGCCCCCAAGAGACCCAGTACTTC. Encoded protein: CASSPGDRGPQETQYF.

This clonotype was detected many times. The J gene is TRBJ1-1, the V gene TRBV19; D remains unclear. Germline CDR1 is LNHDA and CDR2 is SQIVND (reference sequence). The CDR3 runs 14 residues. Trimming cost V 2 bases and J 2 bases, with 9 bases left between them. The CDR3 here is CASSIKRVNTEAFF. The CDR3 nucleotides are TGTGCCAGTAGTATAAAGAGGGTTAACACTGAAGCTTTCTTT.

This clonotype showed up many times. V usage is TRBV29-1 and J usage is TRBJ2-7; D is unclear. The CDR3 covers 11 residues. V gave up 7 bases and J gave up 1 base, with 8 bases separating them. The germline CDR1 and CDR2 sequences are SQVTM and ANQGSEA. The chain's CDR3 is CSAASSYEQYF. The CDR3 region has the DNA TGCAGCGCGGCGTCTTCCTACGAGCAGTACTTC.

This clonotype has at least ten counts. The chain combines TRBV11-2 with TRBJ2-7; TRBD1 matches at 8 bases. Looked up from germline, CDR1 is SGHAT and CDR2 is FQNNGV. The J segment lost 3 bases and the V segment lost 7 bases, leaving 5 bases of the junction unmatched. The CDR3 spans 13 residues. The CDR3 DNA sequence: TGTGCCAGCAACCGACAGGGGAGCTACGAGCAGTACTTC. Its protein is CASNRQGSYEQYF.

The chain is built from TRBV10-1 and TRBJ2-7; 11 bases map to TRBD2. Trimming cost V 2 bases and J 4 bases; bases outside gene matches: 1. In germline, CDR1 is WNHNN, CDR2 SYGVQD (reference sequence). The CDR3 extends over 14 amino acids. In DNA form, the CDR3 reads TGCGCCAGCAGTGAGGCTAGCGGGAGGTACGAGCAGTACTTC. It encodes CASSEASGRYEQYF.

At least ten counts were recorded for this clonotype. The chain recombines TRBV5-1 with TRBJ1-2; D gene ambiguous. The CDR3 spans 14 residues. The germline gives CDR1 SGHRS, CDR2 YFSETQ. Deletions cut 0 bases from V and 4 bases from J, with 10 bases between. CDR3 in amino acids: CASSLAEGAYGYTF. The CDR3 DNA is TGCGCCAGCAGCTTGGCGGAGGGAGCCTATGGCTACACCTTC.